This entry lists 3 T cell receptor beta chains sequenced from one sample in a study of blood T cell repertoires in COVID-19. Assay used: immunoSEQ multiplex PCR; TCRdb lists only in-frame clones, some missing. In the table there are a few hundred thousand clones, about three quarters of which are singletons. Sequenced material: peripheral blood. Receptor source: a woman older than 75 with acute or convalescent COVID-19.

The chain couples TRBV5-4 to TRBJ1-3; 8 nucleotides line up with TRBD1. From germline, CDR1 is SGHNT and CDR2 YYREEE (reference sequence). This CDR3 is 16 amino acids long. Trimming took 3 bases from V and 0 from J; bases not matched to a gene: 5. The CDR3 DNA is TGTGCCAGCAGCTGGGGACAGGCAAGCTCTGGAAACACCATATATTTT. This codes for CASSWGQASSGNTIYF.

V and J are TRBV6-5 and TRBJ1-6; D is unclear. Per the germline V gene, CDR1 is MNHEY and CDR2 is SVGAGI. The CDR3 loop spans 14 amino acids. V lost 7 bases and J 9 bases, leaving 16 bases between the germline ends. The CDR3 DNA is TGTGCCAGCAAATCGCGGGTGTTTGGTTCACCCCTCCACTTT. It is translated as CASKSRVFGSPLHF.

This chain uses TRBV4-1 with TRBJ1-6, with D unclear. Germline V lookup: CDR1 MGHRA, CDR2 YSYEKL. The CDR3 is 15 residues long. V was clipped by 0 bases and J by 10 bases, with 13 bases between them. The chain's CDR3 is CASSQDTPRVSPLHF. The CDR3 DNA sequence: TGCGCCAGCAGCCAAGATACCCCCCGGGTATCACCCCTCCACTTT.